This TCR beta chain was sequenced in a study of blood T cell repertoires in COVID-19. Across the whole study: Sites in the United States, Italy and Spain provided acute and convalescent COVID-19 samples. T cells, B-cell-depleted T cells, or PBMCs provided the cDNA or gDNA that served as material.

Germline values: CDR1 SGHRS, CDR2 YFSETQ. The CDR3 length is 16 residues. The table came from immunoSEQ multiplex PCR; TCRdb's copy has only in-frame clones and leaves some out. The sample records 250,000 to 300,000 clones, 82% being singletons. With regard to this clone: Germline is not matched at one junction end, which may reflect a read error. At the DNA level, this CDR3 is encoded by other sequences in the same sample as well.

V and J are TRBV5-1 and TRBJ2-7; 10 bases are shared with TRBD2. The sample comprised peripheral blood. The sequence derives from a woman younger than 35 with acute or convalescent COVID-19. The chain's CDR3 is CASSLALAGVPYEQYF. The CDR3 DNA follows: TGCGCCAGCAGCTTGGCTCTAGCGGGGGTTCCCTACGAACAGTACTTC.